The 27 T cell receptor beta chains below come from one sample, sequenced in a study of OX40 agonist ivuxolimab in advanced cancers. TCRdb's table, derived via immunoSEQ multiplex PCR, lists solely in-frame clones and lacks some. Of more than 15,000 clones listed, about 70% are singletons. This specimen was CD4+ or CD8+ T cells sorted from blood, taken in a trial of the OX40 agonist ivuxolimab. These receptors were obtained from an adult with an advanced solid tumor such as melanoma, head and neck, liver or kidney cancer.

The chain has TRBV2 and TRBJ1-5, with D possibly TRBD1 on 5 matching bases. This CDR3 is built from 14 residues. Per the germline V gene, CDR1 is SNHLY and CDR2 is FYNNEI. Trimming stripped 6 bases from V and 2 bases from J, with 11 bases between. The CDR3 sequence is CASSILGGNQPQHF. DNA of the CDR3: TGTGCCAGCAGCATACTAGGGGGCAATCAGCCCCAGCATTTT.

V gene TRBV6-6 combines with J gene TRBJ1-1, with 8 bases fitting TRBD1. This CDR3 is built from 14 residues. The germline gives CDR1 MNHNY, CDR2 SVGAGI (reference sequence). With 6 bases clipped from V and 5 bases from J, the junction kept 8 bases outside the gene matches. In nucleotides, the CDR3 is TGTGCCAGCAGGGCAGACAGGGGAGGGACTGAAGCTTTCTTT. It is translated as CASRADRGGTEAFF.

The chain uses TRBV19 and TRBJ1-5; unclear D gene. Germline values: CDR1 LNHDA, CDR2 SQIVND (reference sequence). The CDR3 has 18 residues. Trimming removed 8 bases from V and 3 bases from J, with 26 bases in between. For the CDR3, the DNA is TGTGCCAGTTCGCCCCGACGGACGACATCCGATGACAATCAGCCCCAGCATTTT. Protein product: CASSPRRTTSDDNQPQHF.

The CDR3, as DNA: TGTGCCAGTAGTATCTATCATAGCGGGGGACACTCCTACAATGAGCAGTTCTTC. Protein sequence: CASSIYHSGGHSYNEQFF. The chain combines TRBV19 with TRBJ2-1, with 9 bases aligning to TRBD2. The J segment lost 0 bases and the V segment lost 3 bases, leaving 9 bases of the junction unmatched. This CDR3 region has 18 residues. The germline V gene encodes CDR1 LNHDA and CDR2 SQIVND (reference sequence).

The chain carries TRBV28 and TRBJ2-1; 8 nucleotides agree with TRBD2. V trimming: 6 bases; J trimming: 5 bases; junction bases outside the gene matches: 9. Germline CDR1 and CDR2: MDHEN and SYDVKM. There are 15 residues in the CDR3. The CDR3 here is CASSYTSGGNNEQFF. The CDR3 DNA reads TGTGCCAGCAGCTATACTAGCGGAGGGAACAATGAGCAGTTCTTC.

This clone appeared once. In DNA, the CDR3 is TGTGCCAGCAGCTTAGGGGAACAAGAGACCCAGTACTTC. Translation gives CASSLGEQETQYF. The rearrangement uses TRBV7-6 and TRBJ2-5; D is ambiguous. Deletions cut 1 base from V and 2 bases from J, with 5 bases between. Germline V gives CDR1 SGHVS, CDR2 FNYEAQ. This CDR3 has 13 amino acids.

This clone was picked up one time. V and J are TRBV5-1 and TRBJ2-2, with D hard to call. This CDR3 has 14 residues. V dropped 0 bases and J dropped 6 bases, with 9 bases sitting between them. Germline CDR1 reads SGHRS; CDR2 reads YFSETQ. The DNA of the CDR3 is TGCGCCAGCAGCTTGGGCGCAAAGGCCGGGGAGCTGTTTTTT. Protein: CASSLGAKAGELFF.

The V gene is TRBV6-5, the J gene TRBJ1-5; 8 bases line up with TRBD1. CDR1 is MNHEY, CDR2 SVGAGI, per germline. This CDR3 region has 14 residues. The V and J ends lost 4 bases and 7 bases, in that order; junction bases with no gene match: 6. The CDR3 loop is CASSSGTGNQPQHF. The CDR3 DNA follows: TGTGCCAGCAGTTCCGGGACAGGAAACCAGCCCCAGCATTTT.

This rearrangement joins TRBV19 to TRBJ2-2; perhaps D is TRBD1 or TRBD2 (5 bases each). This CDR3 has 16 residues. V was trimmed by 1 base and J by 6 bases, leaving 15 bases between them. In germline, CDR1 is LNHDA, CDR2 SQIVND (reference sequence). CDR3 nucleotides: TGTGCCAGTAGTATAGGGGCAGGGAGTCGTCCCGGGGAGCTGTTTTTT. It codes for CASSIGAGSRPGELFF.

The chain employs TRBV13 and TRBJ2-3; D possibly corresponds to TRBD1 (7 bases). Germline assignment: CDR1 PRHDT and CDR2 FYEKMQ (reference sequence). The germline V and J ends were trimmed by 5 bases and 8 bases, with 17 bases remaining between them. The CDR3 spans 14 residues. The CDR3 sequence: CASSLDRDGSTQYF. CDR3 nucleotide sequence: TGTGCCAGCAGCCTCGACAGGGACGGGAGTACGCAGTATTTT.

The V and J genes are TRBV4-2 and TRBJ1-1, with 9 bases identical to TRBD1. Germline values: CDR1 LGHNA, CDR2 YNFKEQ. Unmatched junction bases numbered 7, after V lost 8 bases and J lost 6 bases. The CDR3 runs 13 residues. The chain's CDR3 is CASGTGGPAEAFF. CDR3 DNA: TGTGCCAGCGGTACAGGGGGCCCGGCTGAAGCTTTCTTT.

The chain links TRBV11-2 to TRBJ2-5; TRBD2 matches 11 bases. CDR3 length equals 13 residues. Losses at the gene ends were 5 bases for V and 9 bases for J; bases not matched to a gene: 5. Germline V CDR1 and CDR2: SGHAT, FQNNGV. DNA for the CDR3: TGTGCCAGCAGCATGGGACTAGCGGTCCCCCAGTACTTC. Its translation is CASSMGLAVPQYF.

The V call is TRBV28, the J call TRBJ1-4; 7 nucleotides agree with TRBD1. Germline-derived CDR1 and CDR2 are MDHEN and SYDVKM. Unmatched junction bases numbered 3, after V lost 2 bases and J lost 3 bases. This CDR3 spans 15 amino acids. DNA for the CDR3: TGTGCCAGCAGTTTAGGGGGACAGTCTAATGAAAAACTGTTTTTT. This sequence encodes CASSLGGQSNEKLFF.

This chain joins TRBV5-1 and TRBJ2-7; 7 nucleotides align to TRBD1. The V and J ends lost 7 bases and 6 bases, in that order; junction bases with no gene match: 10. This CDR3 contains 13 residues. Germline CDR1 is SGHRS and CDR2 is YFSETQ. In nucleotides, the CDR3 is TGCGCCAGCCGGGTCGAGACAGGGTTCGAGCAGTACTTC. Encoded protein: CASRVETGFEQYF. Full variable domain (remainder filled in from reference TRBV5-1 and TRBJ2-7): KAGVTQTPRYLIKTRGQQVTLSCSPISGHRSVSWYQQTPGQGLQFLFEYFSETQRNKGNFPGRFSGRQFSNSRSEMNVSTLELGDSALYLCASRVETGFEQYFGPGTRLTVT.

The chain combines TRBV4-1 with TRBJ2-1; TRBD2 might be the D (6 bases). In germline, CDR1 is MGHRA, CDR2 YSYEKL. V dropped 3 bases and J dropped 11 bases, with 20 bases sitting between them. The CDR3 sequence is 15 residues long. CDR3 sequence: CASSQLGVASEQQFF. The CDR3 DNA reads as TGCGCCAGCAGCCAGCTGGGCGTGGCTAGCGAGCAGCAGTTCTTC.

This rearrangement joins TRBV15 to TRBJ2-3, with D maybe TRBD2 (5 bases). CDR3 length equals 11 residues. From germline, CDR1 is LNHNV and CDR2 YYDKDF (reference sequence). The germline V and J ends were trimmed by 6 bases and 8 bases, with 9 bases remaining between them. In nucleotides, the CDR3 is TGTGCCACCAGAGAGGCGGGTACGCAGTATTTT. Translating gives CATREAGTQYF. The entire variable domain, with the rest obtained from reference TRBV15 and TRBJ2-3, is as follows: DAMVIQNPRYQVTQFGKPVTLSCSQTLNHNVMYWYQQKSSQAPKLLFHYYDKDFNNEADTPDNFQSRRPNTSFCFLDIRSPGLGDTAMYLCATREAGTQYFGPGTRLTVL.

The chain carries TRBV27 and TRBJ2-3, with TRBD1 as a possible D gene (6 bases). The germline CDR1 and CDR2 sequences are MNHEY and SMNVEV (reference sequence). The CDR3 sequence is 18 residues long. Trimming removed 0 bases from V and 3 bases from J, with 19 bases in between. In DNA form, the CDR3 reads TGTGCCAGCAGTTTATCCCCCGGTTTGGGGGCAGGTACAGATACGCAGTATTTT. It is translated as CASSLSPGLGAGTDTQYF.

The gene calls are TRBV29-1 and TRBJ1-3; D is ambiguous. Germline-derived CDR1 and CDR2 are SQVTM and ANQGSEA. This CDR3 has 14 residues. Trimming left V 0 bases short and J 11 bases short, with 17 bases between. The CDR3 spells CSVEESRGFSAIYF. CDR3 in DNA: TGCAGCGTTGAAGAGTCGCGAGGCTTCTCGGCCATATATTTT.

The CDR3 DNA is TGTGCCAGCATCGAGCGGGGGTTCTCTGGGGCCAACGTCCTGACTTTC. It encodes CASIERGFSGANVLTF. The chain is built from TRBV2 and TRBJ2-6; 8 positions match TRBD2. Germline assignment: CDR1 SNHLY and CDR2 FYNNEI. The J segment lost 0 bases and the V segment lost 7 bases, leaving 5 bases of the junction unmatched. There are 16 residues in the CDR3.

This clone was picked up one time. This chain connects TRBV5-8 to TRBJ1-2; possible D gene TRBD1, 5 bases. Germline values: CDR1 SGHTS, CDR2 YDEGEE. The CDR3 covers 14 residues. V lost 0 bases and J lost 1, with 7 bases in between. CDR3 loop: CASSLGQGNYGYTF. The CDR3 DNA reads as TGTGCCAGCAGCTTGGGGCAGGGTAACTATGGCTACACCTTC.

In its sample, this clone was seen a few times. The rearrangement links TRBV14 to TRBJ2-5; D ambiguous. The CDR3 is 11 amino acids. Trimming removed 8 bases at V and 5 bases at J, with 9 bases between. Per germline, CDR1 SGHDN and CDR2 FVKESK. This CDR3 is CASAGWETQYF. CDR3 bases: TGTGCCAGCGCTGGGTGGGAGACCCAGTACTTC.

Here the CDR3 DNA reads TGTGCCAGTAGTATGGCGGCCCGCACAGATACGCAGTATTTT. Translating it yields CASSMAARTDTQYF. The J gene is TRBJ2-3, the V gene TRBV19; D not resolved. The CDR3 extends over 14 amino acids. The V and J ends lost 3 bases and 1 base respectively, with 8 bases between them. The germline CDR1 and CDR2 sequences are LNHDA and SQIVND (reference sequence).

This clone was observed a handful of times. This chain joins TRBV6-5 and TRBJ2-5; D might be TRBD2 (6 bases). The V end lost 0 bases, the J end lost 1 base, and 12 bases lay between the germline ends. The CDR3 has 16 residues. Per germline, CDR1 MNHEY and CDR2 SVGAGI. CDR3 sequence: CASSYSLWEVQETQYF. The CDR3 DNA reads as TGTGCCAGCAGTTACTCCCTATGGGAGGTCCAAGAGACCCAGTACTTC.

This CDR3 reads CSVGDRNSPLHF. The CDR3 region has the DNA TGCAGCGTGGGGGACAGGAATTCACCCCTCCACTTT. The chain is built from TRBV29-1 and TRBJ1-6; TRBD1 agrees at 8 bases. V lost 6 bases, J lost 7 bases, and 2 bases stayed unmatched. CDR3 length: 12 amino acids. The V gene's germline CDR1 is SQVTM and CDR2 ANQGSEA.

The J gene is TRBJ2-3, the V gene TRBV6-4; 8 bases agree with TRBD2. V gave up 4 bases and J gave up 1 base; unmatched junction bases: 1. CDR1 and CDR2 (germline): MRHNA, SNTAGT. The CDR3 is made up of 14 amino acids. CDR3 loop: CASSVSGGTDTQYF. CDR3 nucleotides: TGTGCCAGCAGTGTTAGCGGGGGCACAGATACGCAGTATTTT.

The chain recombines TRBV11-3 with TRBJ2-5, with D perhaps matching TRBD1 or TRBD2 (5 bases each). The V and J ends lost 0 bases and 0 bases respectively, with 8 bases between them. CDR3 length equals 15 residues. Germline CDR1 SGHNT, CDR2 YENEEA. DNA of the CDR3: TGTGCCAGCAGCTTAGAGGGGGACGACCAAGAGACCCAGTACTTC. This translates into CASSLEGDDQETQYF.

The chain employs TRBV28 and TRBJ2-3; TRBD2 is a possible D gene (6 bases). Germline assignment: CDR1 MDHEN and CDR2 SYDVKM. CDR3 size: 12 residues. Trimming left V 3 bases short and J 6 bases short, with 7 bases between. The CDR3 here is CASSFGGDTQYF. The CDR3 DNA is TGTGCCAGCAGTTTTGGGGGGGATACGCAGTATTTT.